This TCR beta chain appears in the sequencing data of a study of blood T cell repertoires in COVID-19. Study as a whole: There were acute and convalescent COVID-19 samples, and they came from the United States, Italy and Spain.

The authors' processing: Amplification of reference gene primers was used by the study to estimate nucleated cell counts. The protocol was immunoSEQ multiplex PCR, while the TCRdb copy is restricted to in-frame clones and leaves out a portion. V, J and clone size derive from that table, while D and trimming were established from the DNA sequence. The table includes around 300,000 clones, just under 85% detected once. The CDR3 consists of 17 residues. This TCR derives from a woman between 50 and 59 years old with active or convalescent COVID-19. This chain links TRBV21-1 with TRBJ1-1; TRBD1 reflects the table's D call only, with no check against the DNA. TRBV21-1 is flagged as a pseudogene. Sequenced: peripheral blood. The CDR3 sequence is CASSKAPYWALNTEAFF. The CDR3 DNA reads TGTGCCAGCAGCAAAGCCCCTTATTGGGCTCTGAACACTGAAGCTTTCTTT.